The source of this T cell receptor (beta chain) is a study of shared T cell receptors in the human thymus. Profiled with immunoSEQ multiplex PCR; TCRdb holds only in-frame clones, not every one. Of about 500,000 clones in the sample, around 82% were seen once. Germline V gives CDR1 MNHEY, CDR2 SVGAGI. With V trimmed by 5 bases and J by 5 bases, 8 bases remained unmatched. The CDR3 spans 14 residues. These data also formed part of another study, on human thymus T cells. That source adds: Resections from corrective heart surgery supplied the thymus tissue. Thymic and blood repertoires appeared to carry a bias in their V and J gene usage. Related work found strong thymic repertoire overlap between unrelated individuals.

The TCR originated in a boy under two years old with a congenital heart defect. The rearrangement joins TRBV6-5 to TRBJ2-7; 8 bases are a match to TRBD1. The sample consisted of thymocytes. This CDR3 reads CASSRRQGYNEQYF. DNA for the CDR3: TGTGCCAGCAGTCGCAGACAGGGGTACAACGAGCAGTACTTC.